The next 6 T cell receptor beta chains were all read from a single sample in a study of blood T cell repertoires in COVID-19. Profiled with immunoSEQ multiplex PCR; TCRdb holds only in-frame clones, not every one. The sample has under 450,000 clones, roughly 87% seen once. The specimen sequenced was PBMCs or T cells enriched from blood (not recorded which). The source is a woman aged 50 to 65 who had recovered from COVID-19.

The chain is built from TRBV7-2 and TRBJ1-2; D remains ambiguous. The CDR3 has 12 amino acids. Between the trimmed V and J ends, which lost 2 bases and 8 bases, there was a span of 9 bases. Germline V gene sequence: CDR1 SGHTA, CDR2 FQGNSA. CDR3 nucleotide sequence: TGTGCCAGCAGCTTAAGAGGAGGGGGCTACACCTTC. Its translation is CASSLRGGGYTF.

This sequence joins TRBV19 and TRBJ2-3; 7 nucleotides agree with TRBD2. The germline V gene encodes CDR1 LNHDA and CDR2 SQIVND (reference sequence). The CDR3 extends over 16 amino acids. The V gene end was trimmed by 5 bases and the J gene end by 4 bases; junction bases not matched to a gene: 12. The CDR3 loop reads CASSPALTSVSDTQYF. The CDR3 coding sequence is TGTGCCAGTAGTCCCGCCCTAACTAGCGTTTCAGATACGCAGTATTTT.

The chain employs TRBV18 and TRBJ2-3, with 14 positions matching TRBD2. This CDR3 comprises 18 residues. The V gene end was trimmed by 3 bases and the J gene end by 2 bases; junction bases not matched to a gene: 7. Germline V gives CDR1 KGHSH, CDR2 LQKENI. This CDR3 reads CASSPGTSGSPLTDTQYF. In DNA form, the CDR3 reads TGTGCCAGCTCACCGGGGACTAGCGGGAGTCCGCTCACAGATACGCAGTATTTT. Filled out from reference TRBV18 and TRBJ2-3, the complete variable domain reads NAGVMQNPRHLVRRRGQEARLRCSPMKGHSHVYWYRQLPEEGLKFMVYLQKENIIDESGMPKERFSAEFPKEGPSILRIQQVVRGDSAAYFCASSPGTSGSPLTDTQYFGPGTRLTVL.

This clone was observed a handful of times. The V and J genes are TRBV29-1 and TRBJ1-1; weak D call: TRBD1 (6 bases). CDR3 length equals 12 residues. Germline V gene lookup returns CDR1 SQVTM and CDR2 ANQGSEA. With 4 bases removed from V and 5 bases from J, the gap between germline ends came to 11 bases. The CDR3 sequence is CSVGGGQTEAFF. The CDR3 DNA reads TGCAGCGTTGGGGGGGGACAAACTGAAGCTTTCTTT.

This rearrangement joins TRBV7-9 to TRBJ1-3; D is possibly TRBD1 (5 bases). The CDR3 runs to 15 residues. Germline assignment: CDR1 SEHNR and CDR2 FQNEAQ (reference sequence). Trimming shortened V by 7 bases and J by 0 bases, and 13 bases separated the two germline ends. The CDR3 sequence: CASTLGGNSGNTIYF. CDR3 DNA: TGTGCCAGCACCCTCGGGGGTAACTCTGGAAACACCATATATTTT.

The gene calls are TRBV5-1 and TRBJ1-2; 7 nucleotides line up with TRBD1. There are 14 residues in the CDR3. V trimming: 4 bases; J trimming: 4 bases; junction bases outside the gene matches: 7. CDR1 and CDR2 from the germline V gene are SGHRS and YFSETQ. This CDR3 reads CASSPRQGGYGYTF. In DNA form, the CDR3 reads TGCGCCAGCAGCCCCCGTCAGGGGGGCTATGGCTACACCTTC.